Described below is a single T cell receptor (beta chain) sequence and its context. The data originate from a study of blood T cell repertoires in COVID-19. Study at large: The study drew acute and convalescent COVID-19 samples from the United States, Italy and Spain.

Produced via immunoSEQ multiplex PCR; TCRdb's table is partial and in-frame only. The sample gives about 200,000 clones, roughly 91% of which show up once; roughly 4% is in the top ten. The sequencing input was PBMCs or T cells enriched from blood (not recorded which). The receptor was derived from a woman in her 30s with acute COVID-19.

The CDR3 DNA reads as TGCGCCAGCAGCCTCAGGTCGGCGGGGGTATCCTACGAGCAGTACTTC. It is translated as CASSLRSAGVSYEQYF. This chain joins TRBV5-1 and TRBJ2-7; 7 bases map to TRBD2. V shed 4 bases and J 1 base; nucleotides not matched to a gene: 11. Germline CDR1 SGHRS, CDR2 YFSETQ. The CDR3 runs 16 residues.